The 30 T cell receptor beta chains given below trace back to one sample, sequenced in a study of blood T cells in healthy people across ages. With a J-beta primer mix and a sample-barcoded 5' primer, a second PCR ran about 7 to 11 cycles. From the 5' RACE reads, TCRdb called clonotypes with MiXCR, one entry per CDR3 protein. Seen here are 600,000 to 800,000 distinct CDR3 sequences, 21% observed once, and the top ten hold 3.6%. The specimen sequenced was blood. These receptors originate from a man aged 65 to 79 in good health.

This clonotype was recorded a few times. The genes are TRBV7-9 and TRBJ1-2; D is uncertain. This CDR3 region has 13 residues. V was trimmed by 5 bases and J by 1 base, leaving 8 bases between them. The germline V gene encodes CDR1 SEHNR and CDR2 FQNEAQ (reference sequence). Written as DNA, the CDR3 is TGTGCCAGCAGCACAGAGATTAACTATGGCTACACCTTC. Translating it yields CASSTEINYGYTF.

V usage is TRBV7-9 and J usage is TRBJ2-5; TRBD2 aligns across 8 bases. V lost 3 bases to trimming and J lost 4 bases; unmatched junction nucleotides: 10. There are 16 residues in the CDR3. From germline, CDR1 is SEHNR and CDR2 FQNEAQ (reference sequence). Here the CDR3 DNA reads TGTGCCAGCAGCTTTATTCGGGGGGGAGTGCGAGAGACCCAGTACTTC. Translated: CASSFIRGGVRETQYF.

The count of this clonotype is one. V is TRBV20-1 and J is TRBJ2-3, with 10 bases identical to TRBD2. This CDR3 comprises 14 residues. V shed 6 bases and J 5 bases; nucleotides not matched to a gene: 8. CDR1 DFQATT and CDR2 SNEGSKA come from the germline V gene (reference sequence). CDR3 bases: TGCAGTGCCATGACTAGCGGGCCAGTAGATACGCAGTATTTT. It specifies CSAMTSGPVDTQYF.

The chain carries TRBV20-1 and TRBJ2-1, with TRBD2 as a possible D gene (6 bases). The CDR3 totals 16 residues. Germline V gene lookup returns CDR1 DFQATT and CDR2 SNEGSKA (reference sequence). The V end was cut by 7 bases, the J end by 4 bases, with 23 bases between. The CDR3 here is CSDRQYGGIWYNEQFF. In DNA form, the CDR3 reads TGCAGTGACCGACAGTACGGGGGAATTTGGTACAATGAGCAGTTCTTC.

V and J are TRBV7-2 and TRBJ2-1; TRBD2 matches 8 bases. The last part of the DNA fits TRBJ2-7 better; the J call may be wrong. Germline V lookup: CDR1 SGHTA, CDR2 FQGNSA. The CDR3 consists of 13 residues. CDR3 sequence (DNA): TGTGCCAGCAGCTTCATTAGCGGGACCGAGCAGTACTTC. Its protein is CASSFISGTEQYF.

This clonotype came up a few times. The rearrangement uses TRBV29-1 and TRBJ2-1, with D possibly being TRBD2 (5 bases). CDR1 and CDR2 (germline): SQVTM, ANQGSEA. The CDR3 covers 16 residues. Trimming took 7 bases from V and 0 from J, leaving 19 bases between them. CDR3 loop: CSASGSRSNSYNEQFF. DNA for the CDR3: TGCAGCGCAAGCGGCTCGCGTTCAAACTCCTACAATGAGCAGTTCTTC.

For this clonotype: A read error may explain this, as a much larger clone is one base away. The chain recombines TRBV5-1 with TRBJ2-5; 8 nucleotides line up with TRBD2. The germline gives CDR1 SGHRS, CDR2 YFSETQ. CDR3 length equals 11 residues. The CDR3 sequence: CACRLAETQYF. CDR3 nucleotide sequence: TGCGCCTGCAGACTAGCGGAGACCCAGTACTTC.

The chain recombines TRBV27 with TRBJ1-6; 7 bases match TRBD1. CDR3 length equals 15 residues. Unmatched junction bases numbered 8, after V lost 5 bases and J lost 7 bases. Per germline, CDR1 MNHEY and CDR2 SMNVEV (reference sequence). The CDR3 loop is CASSAWDSSNSPLHF. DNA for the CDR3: TGTGCCAGCAGTGCTTGGGACAGCTCAAATTCACCCCTCCACTTT.

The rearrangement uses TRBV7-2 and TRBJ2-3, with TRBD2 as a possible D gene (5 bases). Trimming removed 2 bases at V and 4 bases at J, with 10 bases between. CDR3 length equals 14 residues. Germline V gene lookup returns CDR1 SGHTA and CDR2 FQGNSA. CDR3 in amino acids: CASSLFVGADTQYF. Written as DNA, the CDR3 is TGTGCCAGCAGCTTATTTGTGGGAGCAGATACGCAGTATTTT.

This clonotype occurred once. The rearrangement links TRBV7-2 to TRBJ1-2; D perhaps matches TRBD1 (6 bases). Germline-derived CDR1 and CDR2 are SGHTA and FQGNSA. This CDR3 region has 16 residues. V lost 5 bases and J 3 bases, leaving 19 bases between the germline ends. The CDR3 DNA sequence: TGTGCCAGCAGCCTCCGGGCAGGGGATCTTTACTATGGCTACACCTTC. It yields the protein CASSLRAGDLYYGYTF.

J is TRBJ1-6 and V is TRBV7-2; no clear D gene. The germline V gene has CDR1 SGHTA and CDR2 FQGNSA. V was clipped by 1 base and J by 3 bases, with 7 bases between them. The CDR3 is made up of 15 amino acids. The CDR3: CASSLGGVYNSPLHF. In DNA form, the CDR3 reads TGTGCCAGCAGCTTAGGTGGTGTCTATAATTCACCCCTCCACTTT.

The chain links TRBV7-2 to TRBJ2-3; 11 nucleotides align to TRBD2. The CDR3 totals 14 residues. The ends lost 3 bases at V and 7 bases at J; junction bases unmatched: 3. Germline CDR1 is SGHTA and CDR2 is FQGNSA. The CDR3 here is CASSLTSGTYTQYF. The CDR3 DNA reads TGTGCCAGCAGCTTGACTAGCGGGACTTATACGCAGTATTTT.

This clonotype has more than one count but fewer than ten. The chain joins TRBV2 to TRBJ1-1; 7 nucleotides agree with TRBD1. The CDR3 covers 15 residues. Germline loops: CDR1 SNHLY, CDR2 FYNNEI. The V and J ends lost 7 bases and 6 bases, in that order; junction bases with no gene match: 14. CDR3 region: CASNLVGGRASEAFF. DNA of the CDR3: TGTGCCAGCAATTTAGTAGGGGGCCGGGCTTCTGAAGCTTTCTTT.

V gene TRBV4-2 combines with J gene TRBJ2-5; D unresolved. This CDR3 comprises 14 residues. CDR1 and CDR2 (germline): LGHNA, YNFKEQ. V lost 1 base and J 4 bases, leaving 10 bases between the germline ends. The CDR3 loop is CASSQVVGPETQYF. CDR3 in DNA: TGTGCCAGCAGCCAAGTTGTCGGACCAGAGACCCAGTACTTC.

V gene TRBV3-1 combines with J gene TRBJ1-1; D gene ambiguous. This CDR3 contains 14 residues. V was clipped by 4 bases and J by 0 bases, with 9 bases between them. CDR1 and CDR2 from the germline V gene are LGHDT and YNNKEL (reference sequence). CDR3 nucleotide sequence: TGTGCCAGCAGCCCTCATAACATGAACACTGAAGCTTTCTTT. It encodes CASSPHNMNTEAFF.

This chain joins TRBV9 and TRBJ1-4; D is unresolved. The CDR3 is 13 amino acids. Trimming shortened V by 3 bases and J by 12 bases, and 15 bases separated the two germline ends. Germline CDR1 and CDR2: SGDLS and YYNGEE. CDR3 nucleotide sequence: TGTGCCAGCAGCGCCCCGGAACAGCAGGAACTGTTTTTT. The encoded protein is CASSAPEQQELFF.

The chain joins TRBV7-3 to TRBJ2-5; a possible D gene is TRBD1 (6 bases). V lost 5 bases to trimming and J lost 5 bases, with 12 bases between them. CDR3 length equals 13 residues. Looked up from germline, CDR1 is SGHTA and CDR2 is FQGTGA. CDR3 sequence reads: CASSRGQTETQYF. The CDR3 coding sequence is TGTGCCAGCAGCCGCGGACAGACCGAGACCCAGTACTTC.

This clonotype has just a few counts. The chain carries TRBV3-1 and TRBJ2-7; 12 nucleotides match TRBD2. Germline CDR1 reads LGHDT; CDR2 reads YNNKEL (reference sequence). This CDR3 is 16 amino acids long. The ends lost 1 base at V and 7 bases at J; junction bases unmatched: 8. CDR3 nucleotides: TGTGCCAGCAGCCAAGGTCTCCTAGCGGGAGGGCAAGAGCAGTACTTC. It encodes CASSQGLLAGGQEQYF.

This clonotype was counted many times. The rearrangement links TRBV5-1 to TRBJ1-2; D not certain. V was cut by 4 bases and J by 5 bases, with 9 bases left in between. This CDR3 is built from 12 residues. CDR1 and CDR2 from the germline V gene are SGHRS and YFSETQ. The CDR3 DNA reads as TGCGCCAGCAGCGACGGAGGTTATGGCTACACCTTC. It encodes CASSDGGYGYTF.

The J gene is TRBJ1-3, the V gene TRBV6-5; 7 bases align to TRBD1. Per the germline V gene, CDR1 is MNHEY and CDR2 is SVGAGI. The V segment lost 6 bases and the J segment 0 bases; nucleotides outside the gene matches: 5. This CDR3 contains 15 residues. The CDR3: CASSHRGGSGNTIYF. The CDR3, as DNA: TGTGCCAGCAGCCACAGGGGAGGCTCTGGAAACACCATATATTTT.

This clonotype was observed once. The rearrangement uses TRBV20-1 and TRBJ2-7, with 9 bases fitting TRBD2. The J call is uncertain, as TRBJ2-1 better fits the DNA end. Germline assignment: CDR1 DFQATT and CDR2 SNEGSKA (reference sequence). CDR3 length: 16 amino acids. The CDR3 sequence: CSARDYDSGSSDEQFF. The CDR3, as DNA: TGCAGTGCTAGAGATTATGATAGCGGGAGCTCCGATGAGCAGTTCTTC.

The CDR3 DNA is TGCGCCAGCAGCTCAGGACAGGGAATTCGGAATGGCTACACCTTC. It translates to CASSSGQGIRNGYTF. The chain carries TRBV5-1 and TRBJ1-2, with 8 bases lining up with TRBD1. This CDR3 region has 15 residues. Per the germline V gene, CDR1 is SGHRS and CDR2 is YFSETQ. V lost 3 bases and J lost 6; bases outside the gene matches: 10. Full variable domain (remainder filled in from reference TRBV5-1 and TRBJ1-2): KAGVTQTPRYLIKTRGQQVTLSCSPISGHRSVSWYQQTPGQGLQFLFEYFSETQRNKGNFPGRFSGRQFSNSRSEMNVSTLELGDSALYLCASSSGQGIRNGYTFGSGTRLTVV.

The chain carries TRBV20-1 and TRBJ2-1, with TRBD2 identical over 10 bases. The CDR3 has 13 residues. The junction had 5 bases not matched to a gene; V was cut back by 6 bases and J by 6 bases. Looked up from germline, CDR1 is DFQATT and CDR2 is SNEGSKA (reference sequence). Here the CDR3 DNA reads TGCAGTGCCCCGGGACTAGCGTCCAATGAGCAGTTCTTC. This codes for CSAPGLASNEQFF.

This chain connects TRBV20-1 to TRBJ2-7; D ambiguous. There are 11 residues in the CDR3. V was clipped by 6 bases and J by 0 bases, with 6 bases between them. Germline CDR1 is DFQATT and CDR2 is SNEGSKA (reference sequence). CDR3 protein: CSAHNSYEQYF. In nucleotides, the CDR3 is TGCAGTGCACATAACTCCTACGAGCAGTACTTC.

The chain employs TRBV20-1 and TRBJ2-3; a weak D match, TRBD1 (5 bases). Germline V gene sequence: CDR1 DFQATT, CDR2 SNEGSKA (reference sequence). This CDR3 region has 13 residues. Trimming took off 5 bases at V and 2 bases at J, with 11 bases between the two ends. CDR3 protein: CSAHQGITDTQYF. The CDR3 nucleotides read TGCAGTGCTCACCAGGGAATCACAGATACGCAGTATTTT.

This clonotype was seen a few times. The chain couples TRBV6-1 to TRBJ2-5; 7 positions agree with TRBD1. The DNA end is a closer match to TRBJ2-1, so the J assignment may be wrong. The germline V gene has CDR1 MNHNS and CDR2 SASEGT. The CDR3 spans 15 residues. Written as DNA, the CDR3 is TGTGCCAGCAGTGGGGGAAAACAGGGGACGAATGAGCAGTTCTTC. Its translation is CASSGGKQGTNEQFF.

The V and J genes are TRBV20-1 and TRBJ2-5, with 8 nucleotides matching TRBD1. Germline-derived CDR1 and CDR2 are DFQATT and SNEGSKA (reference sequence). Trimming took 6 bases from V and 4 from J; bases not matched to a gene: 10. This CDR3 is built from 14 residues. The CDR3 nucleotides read TGCAGTGCATCCGGGACAGGAGACCGAGAGACCCAGTACTTC. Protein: CSASGTGDRETQYF.

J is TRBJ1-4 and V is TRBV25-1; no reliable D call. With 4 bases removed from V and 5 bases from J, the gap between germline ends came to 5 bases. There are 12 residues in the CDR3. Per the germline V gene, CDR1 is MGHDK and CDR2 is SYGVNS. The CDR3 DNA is TGTGCCAGCAGTGCCATAAATGAAAAACTGTTTTTT. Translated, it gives CASSAINEKLFF.

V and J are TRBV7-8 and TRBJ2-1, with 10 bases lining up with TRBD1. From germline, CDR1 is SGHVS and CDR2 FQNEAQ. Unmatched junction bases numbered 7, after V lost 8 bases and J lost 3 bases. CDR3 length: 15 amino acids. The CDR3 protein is CASQLWDRGYNEQFF. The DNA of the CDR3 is TGTGCCAGCCAGTTGTGGGACAGGGGCTACAATGAGCAGTTCTTC. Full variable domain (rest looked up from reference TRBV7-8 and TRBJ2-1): GAGVSQSPRYKVAKRGQDVALRCDPISGHVSLFWYQQALGQGPEFLTYFQNEAQLDKSGLPSDRFFAERPEGSVSTLKIQRTQQEDSAVYLCASQLWDRGYNEQFFGPGTRLTVL.

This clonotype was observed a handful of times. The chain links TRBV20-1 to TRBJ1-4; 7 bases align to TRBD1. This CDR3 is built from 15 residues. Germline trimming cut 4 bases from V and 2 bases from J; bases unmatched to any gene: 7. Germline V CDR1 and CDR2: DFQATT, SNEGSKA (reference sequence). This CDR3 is CSATGTVSTNEKLFF. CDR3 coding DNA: TGCAGTGCTACCGGGACAGTGAGCACTAATGAAAAACTGTTTTTT.